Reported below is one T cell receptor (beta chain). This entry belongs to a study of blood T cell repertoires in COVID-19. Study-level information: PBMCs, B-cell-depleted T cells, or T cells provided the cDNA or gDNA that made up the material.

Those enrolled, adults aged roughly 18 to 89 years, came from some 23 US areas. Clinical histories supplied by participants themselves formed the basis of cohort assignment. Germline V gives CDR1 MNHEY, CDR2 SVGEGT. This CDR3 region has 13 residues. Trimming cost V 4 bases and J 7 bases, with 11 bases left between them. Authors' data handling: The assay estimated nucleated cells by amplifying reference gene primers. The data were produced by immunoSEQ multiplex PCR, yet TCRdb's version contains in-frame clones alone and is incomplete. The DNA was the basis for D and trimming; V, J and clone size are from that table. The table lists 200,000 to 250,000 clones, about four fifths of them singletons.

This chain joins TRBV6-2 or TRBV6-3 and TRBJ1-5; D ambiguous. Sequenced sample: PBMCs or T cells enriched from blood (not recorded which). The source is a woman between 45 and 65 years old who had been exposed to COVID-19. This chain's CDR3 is CASSLGFEQPQHF. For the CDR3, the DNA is TGTGCCAGCAGTTTGGGCTTCGAGCAGCCCCAGCATTTT.